This T cell receptor (beta chain) was captured in a study of tumor-infiltrating lymphocytes in primary liver carcinoma. Study overall: Measuring about 4.2 to 11 cm across, the tumors were staged as T1-T3 N0M0.

Constant-region priming of approximately 500 ng total RNA yielded TCR beta cDNA. ARM-PCR was slightly modified, and three nested multiplex PCR rounds with it gave rise to the TCR beta libraries. It was with TRBV1-TRBV30 forward primers and a C-beta reverse primer that the first two PCR rounds were run, at roughly 10 cycles each. Via MiXCR, TCRdb re-called the multiplex PCR reads, giving one row per CDR3 protein. Here the sample spans 75,000 to 80,000 distinct CDR3 sequences, 69% being singletons. Extraction of RNA together with DNA used 20-30 mg of unsorted bulk tissue. Primary liver carcinoma in the patients was surgically resected. The CDR3 extends over 16 amino acids. From germline, CDR1 is SGHAT and CDR2 FQNNGV. Regarding this clonotype: The junction shows a germline mismatch at one end, possibly a read error.

Source material: tumor-adjacent normal liver tissue. This receptor was obtained from a man aged 35 to 55 with primary liver carcinoma and hepatitis B virus infection. The chain links TRBV11-2 to TRBJ1-1; the D gene is possibly TRBD1 (5 bases). As DNA, the CDR3 is TGTTCCAGCAGCTTAACCTACAGAGGGACGGGAACTGAAGCTTTCTTT. Translating it yields CSSSLTYRGTGTEAFF.